The clone carrying this TCR beta chain was seen a few times. Its matching antigen is unknown. The sample is drawn from a study of blood T cells in healthy people across ages. Study-wide results and limits: Comparison with aged donors showed that long-lived donors had more naive CD4+ cells and higher diversity.

V dropped 4 bases and J dropped 4; count of bases not matched to a gene: 15. The CDR3 runs 17 residues. Germline V CDR1 and CDR2: LGHDT, YNNKEL (reference sequence). A sample-barcoded 5' primer and a J-beta primer mix were used in a second PCR of roughly 7 to 11 cycles. Each cDNA molecule received a tag from a template-switch adaptor that had 12 random nucleotides. TCRdb recomputed calls from the 5' RACE reads with MiXCR, one row per CDR3 protein. The sample carries fewer than 2,000,000 distinct CDR3 sequences, 30% to 35% recorded once. The genes are TRBV3-1 and TRBJ1-2, with TRBD1 matching 7 bases. This receptor was taken from a woman aged 30 to 39 in good health. Sequenced input: blood. The CDR3 sequence: CASSPSGVTGSLYGYTF. The DNA of the CDR3 is TGTGCCAGCAGCCCTAGTGGTGTGACAGGGTCCCTCTATGGCTACACCTTC. Full variable domain (remainder filled in from reference TRBV3-1 and TRBJ1-2): DTAVSQTPKYLVTQMGNDKSIKCEQNLGHDTMYWYKQDSKKFLKIMFSYNNKELIINETVPNRFSPKSPDKAHLNLHINSLELGDSAVYFCASSPSGVTGSLYGYTFGSGTRLTVV.